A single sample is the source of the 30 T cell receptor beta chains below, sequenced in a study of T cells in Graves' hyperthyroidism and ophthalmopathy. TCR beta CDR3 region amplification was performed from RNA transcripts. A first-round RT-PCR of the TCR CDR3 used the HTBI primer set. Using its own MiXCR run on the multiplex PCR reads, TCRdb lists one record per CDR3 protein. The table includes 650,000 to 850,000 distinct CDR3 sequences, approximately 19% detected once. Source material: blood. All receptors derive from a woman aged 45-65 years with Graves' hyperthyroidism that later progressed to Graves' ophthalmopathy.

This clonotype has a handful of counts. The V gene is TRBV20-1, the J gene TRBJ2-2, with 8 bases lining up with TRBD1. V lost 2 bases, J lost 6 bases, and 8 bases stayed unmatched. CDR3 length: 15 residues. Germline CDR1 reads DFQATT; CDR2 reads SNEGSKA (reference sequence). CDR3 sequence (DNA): TGCAGTGCTAGACCCGGACAGGGAGCCGCCGGGGAGCTGTTTTTT. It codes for CSARPGQGAAGELFF.

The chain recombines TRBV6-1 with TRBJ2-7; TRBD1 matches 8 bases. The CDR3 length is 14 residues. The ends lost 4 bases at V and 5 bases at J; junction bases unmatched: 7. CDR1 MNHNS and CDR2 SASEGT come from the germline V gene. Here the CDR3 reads CASSVDRGWDEQYF. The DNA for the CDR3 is TGTGCCAGCAGTGTAGACAGGGGTTGGGACGAGCAGTACTTC.

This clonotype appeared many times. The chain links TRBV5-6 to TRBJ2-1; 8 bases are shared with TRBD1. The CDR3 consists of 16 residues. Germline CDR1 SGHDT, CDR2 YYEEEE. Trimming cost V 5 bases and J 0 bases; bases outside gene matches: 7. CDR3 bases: TGTGCCAGCAGTACGGGACAGGCACCCTCCTACAATGAGCAGTTCTTC. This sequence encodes CASSTGQAPSYNEQFF.

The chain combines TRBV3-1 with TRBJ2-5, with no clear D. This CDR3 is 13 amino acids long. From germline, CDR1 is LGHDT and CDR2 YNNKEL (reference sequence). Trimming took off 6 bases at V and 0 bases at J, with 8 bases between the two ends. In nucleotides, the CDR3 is TGTGCCAGCAGGGAGTTGTACCAAGAGACCCAGTACTTC. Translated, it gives CASRELYQETQYF.

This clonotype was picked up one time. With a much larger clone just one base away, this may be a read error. The CDR3 bases are TGTGCCAGCAGCCCCGCCGGACATCCAACTACAGATACGCAGTATTTT. It specifies CASSPAGHPTTDTQYF. The chain links TRBV3-1 to TRBJ2-3; weak D call: TRBD1 (5 bases). The ends were cut back, 4 bases at V and 3 bases at J, with 17 bases in the middle. CDR1 and CDR2 from the germline V gene are LGHDT and YNNKEL (reference sequence). The CDR3 is made up of 16 amino acids.

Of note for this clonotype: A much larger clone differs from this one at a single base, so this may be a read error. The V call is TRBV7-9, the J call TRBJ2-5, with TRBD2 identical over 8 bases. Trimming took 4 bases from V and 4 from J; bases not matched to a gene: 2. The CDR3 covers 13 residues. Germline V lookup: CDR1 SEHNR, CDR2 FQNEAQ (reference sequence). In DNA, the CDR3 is TGTGCCAGCAGCTCCGGGGGGGCAGAGACCCAGTACTTC. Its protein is CASSSGGAETQYF.

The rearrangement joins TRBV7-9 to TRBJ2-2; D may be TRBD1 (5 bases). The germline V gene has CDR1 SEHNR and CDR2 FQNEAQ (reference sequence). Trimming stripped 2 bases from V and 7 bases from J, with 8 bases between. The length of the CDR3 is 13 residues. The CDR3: CASSLQGLGELFF. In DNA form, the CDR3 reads TGTGCCAGCAGCTTACAGGGTCTCGGGGAGCTGTTTTTT.

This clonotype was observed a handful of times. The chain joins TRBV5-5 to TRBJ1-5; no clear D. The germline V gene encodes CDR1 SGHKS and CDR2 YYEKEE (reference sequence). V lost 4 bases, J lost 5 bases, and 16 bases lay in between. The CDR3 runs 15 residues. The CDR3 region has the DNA TGTGCCAGCAGCGCGGACGGCCGGGTAGATCAGCCCCAGCATTTT. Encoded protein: CASSADGRVDQPQHF. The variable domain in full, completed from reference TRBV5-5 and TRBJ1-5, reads DAGVTQSPTHLIKTRGQQVTLRCSPISGHKSVSWYQQVLGQGPQFIFQYYEKEERGRGNFPDRFSARQFPNYSSELNVNALLLGDSALYLCASSADGRVDQPQHFGDGTRLSIL.

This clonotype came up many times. This CDR3 reads CASSGDTVYGYTF. The CDR3 DNA reads TGTGCCAGCAGTGGAGACACGGTCTATGGCTACACCTTC. This chain links TRBV6-1 with TRBJ1-2; unclear D gene. This CDR3 is 13 amino acids long. The germline V gene encodes CDR1 MNHNS and CDR2 SASEGT. The V and J ends lost 4 bases and 4 bases respectively, with 10 bases between them.

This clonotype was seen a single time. In nucleotides, the CDR3 is TGTGCCAGCTCACCACCCGGGACAGGGGGTGAAAAACTGTTTTTT. Amino acids: CASSPPGTGGEKLFF. This sequence joins TRBV18 and TRBJ1-4; 11 nucleotides line up with TRBD1. The CDR3 spans 15 residues. V shed 0 bases and J 7 bases; nucleotides not matched to a gene: 1. Germline V lookup: CDR1 KGHSH, CDR2 LQKENI.

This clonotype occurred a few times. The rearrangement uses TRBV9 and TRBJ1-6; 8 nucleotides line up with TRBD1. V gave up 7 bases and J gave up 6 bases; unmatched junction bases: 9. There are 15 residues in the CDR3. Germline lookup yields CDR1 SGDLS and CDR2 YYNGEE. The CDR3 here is CASQGAGHANSPLHF. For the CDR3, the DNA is TGTGCCAGCCAGGGGGCGGGACACGCTAATTCACCCCTCCACTTT.

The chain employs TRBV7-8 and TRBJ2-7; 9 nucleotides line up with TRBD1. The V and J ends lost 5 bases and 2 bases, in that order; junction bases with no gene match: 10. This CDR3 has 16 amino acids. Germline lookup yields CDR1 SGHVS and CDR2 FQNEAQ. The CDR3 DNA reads TGTGCCAGCAGCCGAACGGGACAGGGAAAAGCCTACGAGCAGTACTTC. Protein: CASSRTGQGKAYEQYF.

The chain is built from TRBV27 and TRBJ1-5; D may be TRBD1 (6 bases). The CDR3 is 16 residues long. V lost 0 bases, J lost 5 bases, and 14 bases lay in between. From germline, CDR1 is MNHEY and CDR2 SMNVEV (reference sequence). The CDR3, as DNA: TGTGCCAGCAGTTTATCGGGGAGGGGGGAGGATCAGCCCCAGCATTTT. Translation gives CASSLSGRGEDQPQHF.

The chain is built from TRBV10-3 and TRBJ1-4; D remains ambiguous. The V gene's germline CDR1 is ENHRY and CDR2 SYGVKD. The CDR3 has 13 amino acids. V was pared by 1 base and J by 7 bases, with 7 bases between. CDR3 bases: TGTGCCATCAGTGAGTTGAAAGGTGAAAAACTGTTTTTT. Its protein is CAISELKGEKLFF.

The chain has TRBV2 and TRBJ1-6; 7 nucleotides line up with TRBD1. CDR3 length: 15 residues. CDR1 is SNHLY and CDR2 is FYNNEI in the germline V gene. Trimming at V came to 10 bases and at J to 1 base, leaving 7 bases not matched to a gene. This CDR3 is CAKSQGPSYNSPLHF. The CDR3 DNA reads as TGTGCCAAGTCACAGGGGCCGTCCTATAATTCACCCCTCCACTTT.

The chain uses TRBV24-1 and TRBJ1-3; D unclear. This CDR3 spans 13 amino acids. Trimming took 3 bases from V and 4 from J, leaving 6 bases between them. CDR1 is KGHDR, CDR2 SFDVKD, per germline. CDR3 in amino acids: CATSDLQGNTIYF. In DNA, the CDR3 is TGTGCCACCAGTGATCTTCAGGGAAACACCATATATTTT.

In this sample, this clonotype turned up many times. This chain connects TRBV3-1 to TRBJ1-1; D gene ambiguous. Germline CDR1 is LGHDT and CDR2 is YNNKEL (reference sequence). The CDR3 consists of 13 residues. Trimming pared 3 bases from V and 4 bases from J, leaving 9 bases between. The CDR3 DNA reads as TGTGCCAGCAGCCAGGCTTCAATCACTGAAGCTTTCTTT. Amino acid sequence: CASSQASITEAFF.

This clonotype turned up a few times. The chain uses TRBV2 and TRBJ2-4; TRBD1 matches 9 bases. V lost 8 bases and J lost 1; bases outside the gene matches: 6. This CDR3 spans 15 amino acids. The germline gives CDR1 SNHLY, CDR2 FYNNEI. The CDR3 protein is CASGYRGHAKNIQYF. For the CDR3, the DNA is TGTGCCAGCGGTTACAGGGGGCATGCCAAAAACATTCAGTACTTC.

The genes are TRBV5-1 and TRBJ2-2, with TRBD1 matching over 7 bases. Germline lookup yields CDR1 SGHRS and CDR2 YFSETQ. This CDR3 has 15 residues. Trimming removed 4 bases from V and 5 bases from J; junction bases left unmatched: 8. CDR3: CASSPGTERTGELFF. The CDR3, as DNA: TGCGCCAGCAGCCCCGGGACAGAGCGGACCGGGGAGCTGTTTTTT.

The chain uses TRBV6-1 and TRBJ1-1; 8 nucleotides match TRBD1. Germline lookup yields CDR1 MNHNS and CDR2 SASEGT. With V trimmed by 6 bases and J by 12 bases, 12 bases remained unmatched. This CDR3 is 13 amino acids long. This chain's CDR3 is CASSAKGRQGSFF. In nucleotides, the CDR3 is TGTGCCAGCAGCGCGAAGGGGAGACAGGGGTCTTTCTTT.

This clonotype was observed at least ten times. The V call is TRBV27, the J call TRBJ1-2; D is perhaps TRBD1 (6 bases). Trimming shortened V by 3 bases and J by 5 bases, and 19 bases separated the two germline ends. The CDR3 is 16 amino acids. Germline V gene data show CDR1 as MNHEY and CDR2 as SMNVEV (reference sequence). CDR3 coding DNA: TGTGCCAGCAGTTTCCTGAAAATCGACAGGCTATATGGCTACACCTTC. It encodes CASSFLKIDRLYGYTF.

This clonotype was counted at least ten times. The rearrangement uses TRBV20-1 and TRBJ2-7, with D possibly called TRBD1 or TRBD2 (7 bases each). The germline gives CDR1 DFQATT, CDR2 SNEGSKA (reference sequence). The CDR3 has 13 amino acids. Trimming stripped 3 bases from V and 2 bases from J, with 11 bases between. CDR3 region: CSARGGTAYEQYF. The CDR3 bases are TGCAGTGCTAGGGGGGGGACAGCCTACGAGCAGTACTTC.

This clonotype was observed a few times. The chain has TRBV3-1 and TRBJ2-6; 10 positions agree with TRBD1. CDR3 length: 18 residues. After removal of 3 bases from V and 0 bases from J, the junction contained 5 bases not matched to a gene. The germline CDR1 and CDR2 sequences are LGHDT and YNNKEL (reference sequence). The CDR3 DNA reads TGTGCCAGCAGCCATCGGGACAGGGGCCACTCTGGGGCCAACGTCCTGACTTTC. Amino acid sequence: CASSHRDRGHSGANVLTF.

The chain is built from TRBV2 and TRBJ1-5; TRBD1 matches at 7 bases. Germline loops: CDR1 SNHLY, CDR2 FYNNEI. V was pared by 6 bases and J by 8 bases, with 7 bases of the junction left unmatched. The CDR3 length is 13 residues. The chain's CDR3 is CASRSGGMEPQHF. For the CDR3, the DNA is TGTGCCAGCAGGTCAGGGGGAATGGAGCCCCAGCATTTT.

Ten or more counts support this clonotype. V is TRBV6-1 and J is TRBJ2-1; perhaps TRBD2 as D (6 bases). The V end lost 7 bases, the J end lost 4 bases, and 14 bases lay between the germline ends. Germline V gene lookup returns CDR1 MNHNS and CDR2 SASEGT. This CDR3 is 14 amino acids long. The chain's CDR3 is CASTPPGTYNEQFF. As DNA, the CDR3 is TGTGCCAGCACCCCCCCCGGGACTTACAATGAGCAGTTCTTC.

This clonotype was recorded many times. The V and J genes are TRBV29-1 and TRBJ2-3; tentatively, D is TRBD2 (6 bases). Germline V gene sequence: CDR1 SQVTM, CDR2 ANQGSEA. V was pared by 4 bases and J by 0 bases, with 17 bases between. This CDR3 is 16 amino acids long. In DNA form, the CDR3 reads TGCAGCGTTGTGGGGGAGGCAGTACTAAGCACAGATACGCAGTATTTT. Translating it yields CSVVGEAVLSTDTQYF.

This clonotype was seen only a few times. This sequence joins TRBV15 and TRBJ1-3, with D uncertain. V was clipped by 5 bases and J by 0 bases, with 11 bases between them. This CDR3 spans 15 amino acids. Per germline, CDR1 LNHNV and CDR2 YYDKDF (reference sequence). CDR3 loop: CATSAQHYSGNTIYF. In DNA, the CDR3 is TGTGCCACCAGCGCCCAACACTACTCTGGAAACACCATATATTTT. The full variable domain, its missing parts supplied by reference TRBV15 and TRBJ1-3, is DAMVIQNPRYQVTQFGKPVTLSCSQTLNHNVMYWYQQKSSQAPKLLFHYYDKDFNNEADTPDNFQSRRPNTSFCFLDIRSPGLGDTAMYLCATSAQHYSGNTIYFGEGSWLTVV.

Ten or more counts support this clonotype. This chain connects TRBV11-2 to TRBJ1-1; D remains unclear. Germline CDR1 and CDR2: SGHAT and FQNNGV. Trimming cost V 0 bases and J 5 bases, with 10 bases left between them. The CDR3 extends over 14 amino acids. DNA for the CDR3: TGTGCCAGCAGCTTAGATGTAGGGAAAACTGAAGCTTTCTTT. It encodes CASSLDVGKTEAFF.

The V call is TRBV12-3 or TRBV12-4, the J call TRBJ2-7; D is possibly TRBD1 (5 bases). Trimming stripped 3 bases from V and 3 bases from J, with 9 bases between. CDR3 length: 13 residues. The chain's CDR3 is CASSFGGHYEQYF. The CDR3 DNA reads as TGTGCCAGCAGTTTCGGCGGACACTACGAGCAGTACTTC.

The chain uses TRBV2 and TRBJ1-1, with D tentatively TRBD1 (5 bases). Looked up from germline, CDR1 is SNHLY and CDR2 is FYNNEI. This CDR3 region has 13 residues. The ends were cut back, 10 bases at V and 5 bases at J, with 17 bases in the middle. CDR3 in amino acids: CATRLGGYTEAFF. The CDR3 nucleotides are TGTGCCACAAGACTTGGGGGGTATACTGAAGCTTTCTTT.